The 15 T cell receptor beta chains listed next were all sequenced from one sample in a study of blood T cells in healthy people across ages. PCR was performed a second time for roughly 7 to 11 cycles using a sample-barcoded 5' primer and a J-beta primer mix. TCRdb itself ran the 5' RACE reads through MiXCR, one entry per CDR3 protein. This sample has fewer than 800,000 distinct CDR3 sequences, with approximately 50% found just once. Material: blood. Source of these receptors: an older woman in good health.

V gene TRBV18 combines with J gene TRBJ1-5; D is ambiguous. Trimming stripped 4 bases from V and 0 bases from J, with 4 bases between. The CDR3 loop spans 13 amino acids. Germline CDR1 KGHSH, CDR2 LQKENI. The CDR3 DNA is TGTGCCAGCTCACGCACTAGCAATCAGCCCCAGCATTTT. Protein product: CASSRTSNQPQHF.

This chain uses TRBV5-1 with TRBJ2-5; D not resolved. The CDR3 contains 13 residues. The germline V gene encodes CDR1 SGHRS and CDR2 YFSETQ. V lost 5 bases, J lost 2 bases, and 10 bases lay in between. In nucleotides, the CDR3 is TGCGCCAGCAGAAGGGAACCACAAGAGACCCAGTACTTC. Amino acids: CASRREPQETQYF. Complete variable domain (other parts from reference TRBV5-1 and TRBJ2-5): KAGVTQTPRYLIKTRGQQVTLSCSPISGHRSVSWYQQTPGQGLQFLFEYFSETQRNKGNFPGRFSGRQFSNSRSEMNVSTLELGDSALYLCASRREPQETQYFGPGTRLLVL.

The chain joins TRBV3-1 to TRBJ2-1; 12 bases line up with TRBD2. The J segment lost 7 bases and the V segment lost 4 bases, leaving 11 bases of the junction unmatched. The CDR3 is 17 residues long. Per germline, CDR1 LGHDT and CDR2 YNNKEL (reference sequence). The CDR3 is CASSPLGASGRANEQFF. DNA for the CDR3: TGTGCCAGCAGCCCGCTAGGGGCTAGCGGGAGGGCGAATGAGCAGTTCTTC.

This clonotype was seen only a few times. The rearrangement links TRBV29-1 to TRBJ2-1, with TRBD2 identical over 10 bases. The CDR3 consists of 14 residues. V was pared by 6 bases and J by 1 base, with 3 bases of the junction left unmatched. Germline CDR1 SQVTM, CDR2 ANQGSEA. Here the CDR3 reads CSVELAGSYNEQFF. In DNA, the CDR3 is TGCAGCGTGGAACTAGCGGGGTCCTACAATGAGCAGTTCTTC.

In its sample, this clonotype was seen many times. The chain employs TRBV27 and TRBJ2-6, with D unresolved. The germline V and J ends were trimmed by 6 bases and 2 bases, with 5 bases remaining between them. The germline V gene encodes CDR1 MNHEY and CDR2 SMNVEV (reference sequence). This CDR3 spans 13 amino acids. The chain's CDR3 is CASSLAGANVLTF. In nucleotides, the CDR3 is TGTGCCAGCAGCTTAGCTGGGGCCAACGTCCTGACTTTC.

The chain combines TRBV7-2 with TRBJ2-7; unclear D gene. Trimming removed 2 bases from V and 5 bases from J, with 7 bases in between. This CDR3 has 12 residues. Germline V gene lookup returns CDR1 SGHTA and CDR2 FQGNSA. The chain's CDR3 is CASSLLSNEQYF. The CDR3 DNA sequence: TGTGCCAGCAGCTTATTAAGTAACGAGCAGTACTTC.

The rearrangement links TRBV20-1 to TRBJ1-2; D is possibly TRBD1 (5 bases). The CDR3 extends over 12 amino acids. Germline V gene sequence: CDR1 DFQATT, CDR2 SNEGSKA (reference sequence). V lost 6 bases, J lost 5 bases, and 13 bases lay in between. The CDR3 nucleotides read TGCAGTGCGATCTCAGGGCGTTATGGCTACACCTTC. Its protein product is CSAISGRYGYTF.

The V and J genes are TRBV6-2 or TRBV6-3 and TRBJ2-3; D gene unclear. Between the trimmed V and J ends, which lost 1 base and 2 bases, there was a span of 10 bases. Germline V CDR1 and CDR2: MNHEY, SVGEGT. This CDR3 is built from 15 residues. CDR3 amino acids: CASSYFGTSTDTQYF. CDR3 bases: TGTGCCAGCAGTTACTTTGGTACTTCCACAGATACGCAGTATTTT.

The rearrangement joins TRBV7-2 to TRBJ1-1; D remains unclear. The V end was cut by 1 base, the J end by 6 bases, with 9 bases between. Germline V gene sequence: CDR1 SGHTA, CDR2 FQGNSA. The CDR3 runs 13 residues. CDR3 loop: CASSLEREAEAFF. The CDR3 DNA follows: TGTGCCAGCAGCTTAGAAAGGGAAGCTGAAGCTTTCTTT.

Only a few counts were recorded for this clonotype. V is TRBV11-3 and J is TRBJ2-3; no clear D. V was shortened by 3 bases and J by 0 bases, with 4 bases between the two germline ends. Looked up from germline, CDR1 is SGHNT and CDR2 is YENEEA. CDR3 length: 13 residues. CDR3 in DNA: TGTGCCAGCAGCTTTGTTAGCACAGATACGCAGTATTTT. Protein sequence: CASSFVSTDTQYF. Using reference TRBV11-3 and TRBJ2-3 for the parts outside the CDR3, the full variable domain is EAGVVQSPRYKIIEKKQPVAFWCNPISGHNTLYWYLQNLGQGPELLIRYENEEAVDDSQLPKDRFSAERLKGVDSTLKIQPAELGDSAVYLCASSFVSTDTQYFGPGTRLTVL.

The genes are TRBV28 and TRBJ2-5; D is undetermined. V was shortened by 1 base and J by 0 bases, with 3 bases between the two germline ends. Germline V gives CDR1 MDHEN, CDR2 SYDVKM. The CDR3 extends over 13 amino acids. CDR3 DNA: TGTGCCAGCAGTTTATCTTACCAAGAGACCCAGTACTTC. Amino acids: CASSLSYQETQYF.

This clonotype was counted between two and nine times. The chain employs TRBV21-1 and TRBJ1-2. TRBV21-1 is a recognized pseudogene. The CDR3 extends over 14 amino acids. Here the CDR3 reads CASSGTSRDYGYTF. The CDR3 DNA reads TGTGCCAGCAGCGGGACCTCTAGGGACTATGGCTACACCTTC.

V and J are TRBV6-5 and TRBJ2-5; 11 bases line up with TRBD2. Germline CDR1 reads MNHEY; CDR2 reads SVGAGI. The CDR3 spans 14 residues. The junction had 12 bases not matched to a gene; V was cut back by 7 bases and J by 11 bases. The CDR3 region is CASTIAGGPYEQYF. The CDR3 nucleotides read TGTGCCAGCACAATAGCGGGAGGGCCCTATGAGCAGTACTTC.

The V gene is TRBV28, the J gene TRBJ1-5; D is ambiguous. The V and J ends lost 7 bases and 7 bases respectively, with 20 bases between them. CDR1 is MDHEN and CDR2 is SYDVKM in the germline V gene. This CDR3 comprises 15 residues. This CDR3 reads CASTNGRTLVQPQHF. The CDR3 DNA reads TGTGCCAGCACCAACGGGAGGACTCTCGTGCAGCCCCAGCATTTT. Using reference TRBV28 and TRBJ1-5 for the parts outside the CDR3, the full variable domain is DVKVTQSSRYLVKRTGEKVFLECVQDMDHENMFWYRQDPGLGLRLIYFSYDVKMKEKGDIPEGYSVSREKKERFSLILESASTNQTSMYLCASTNGRTLVQPQHFGDGTRLSIL.

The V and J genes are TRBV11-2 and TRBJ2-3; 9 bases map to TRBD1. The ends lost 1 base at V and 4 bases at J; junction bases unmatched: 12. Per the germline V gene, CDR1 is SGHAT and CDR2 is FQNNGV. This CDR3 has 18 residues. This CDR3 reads CASSLGRSGTGSADTQYF. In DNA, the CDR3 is TGTGCCAGCAGCTTAGGAAGGTCCGGGACAGGGAGCGCAGATACGCAGTATTTT. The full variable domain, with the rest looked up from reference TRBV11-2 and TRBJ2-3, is EAGVAQSPRYKIIEKRQSVAFWCNPISGHATLYWYQQILGQGPKLLIQFQNNGVVDDSQLPKDRFSAERLKGVDSTLKIQPAKLEDSAVYLCASSLGRSGTGSADTQYFGPGTRLTVL.